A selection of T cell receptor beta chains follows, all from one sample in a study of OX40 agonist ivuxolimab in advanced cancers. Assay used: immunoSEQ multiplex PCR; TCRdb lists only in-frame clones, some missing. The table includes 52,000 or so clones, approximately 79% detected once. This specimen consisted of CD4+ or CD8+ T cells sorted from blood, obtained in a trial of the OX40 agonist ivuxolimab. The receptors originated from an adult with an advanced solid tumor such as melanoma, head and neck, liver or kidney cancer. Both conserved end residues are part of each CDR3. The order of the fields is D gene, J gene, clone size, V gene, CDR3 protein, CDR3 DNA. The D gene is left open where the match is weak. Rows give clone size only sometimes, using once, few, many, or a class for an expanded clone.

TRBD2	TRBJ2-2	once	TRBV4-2	CASSQEVSGAGGELFF	TGTGCCAGCAGCCAAGAAGTTAGCGGGGCCGGCGGGGAGCTGTTTTTT
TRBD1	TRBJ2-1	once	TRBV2	CASRPRTTGGGEQFF	TGTGCCAGCCGGCCGAGGACGACAGGGGGGGGTGAGCAGTTCTTC
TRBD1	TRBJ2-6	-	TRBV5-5	CASSGQVSSGANVLTF	TGTGCCAGCTCGGGACAGGTGTCCTCTGGCGCCAACGTCCTGACTTTC
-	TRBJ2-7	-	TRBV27	CASSSPDSYEQYF	TGTGCCAGCAGTTCCCCAGACAGCTACGAGCAGTACTTC
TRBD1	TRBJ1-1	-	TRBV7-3	CASSLPDRGSQAFF	TGTGCCAGCAGCCTCCCGGACAGGGGAAGTCAAGCTTTCTTT
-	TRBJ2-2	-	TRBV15	CATSSPATGELFF	TGTGCCACCAGCAGTCCGGCCACCGGGGAGCTGTTTTTT
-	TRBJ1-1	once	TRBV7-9	CASSPTQGPITAFF	TGTGCCAGCAGTCCCACACAGGGCCCCATCACGGCTTTCTTT
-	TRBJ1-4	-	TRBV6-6	CASSRGEKLFF	TGTGCCAGCAGCAGGGGTGAAAAACTGTTTTTT
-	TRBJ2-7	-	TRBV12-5	CASGPNSYEQYF	TGTGCTAGTGGCCCTAATTCCTACGAGCAGTACTTC
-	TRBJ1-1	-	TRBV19	CASSMDRWNTEAFF	TGTGCCAGTAGTATGGACAGATGGAACACTGAAGCTTTCTTT
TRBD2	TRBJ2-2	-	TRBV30	CAWMVEFRLAGGTNTGELFF	TGTGCCTGGATGGTGGAATTCAGACTAGCGGGAGGGACGAACACCGGGGAGCTGTTTTTT
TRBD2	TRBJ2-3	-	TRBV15	CATSRGRASGSIDTQYF	TGTGCCACCAGCAGAGGACGGGCTAGCGGGAGTATCGATACGCAGTATTTT
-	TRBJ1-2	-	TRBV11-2	CASSLEATVNYGYTF	TGTGCCAGCAGCTTAGAGGCGACCGTAAACTATGGCTACACCTTC
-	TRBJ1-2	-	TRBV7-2	CASSLEGGPNYGYTF	TGTGCCAGCAGCTTAGAAGGGGGACCGAACTATGGCTACACCTTC
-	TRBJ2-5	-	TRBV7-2	CASSPQGIAETQYF	TGTGCCAGCAGCCCTCAGGGTATTGCAGAGACCCAGTACTTC
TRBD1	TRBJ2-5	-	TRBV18	CASSFGTGGPGQTQYF	TGTGCCAGCTCATTCGGGACAGGGGGCCCTGGTCAGACCCAGTACTTC
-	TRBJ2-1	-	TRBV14	CASSQDLAPSYNEQFF	TGTGCCAGCAGCCAAGACCTAGCGCCTTCCTACAATGAGCAGTTCTTC
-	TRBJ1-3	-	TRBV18	CASSPQVSGNTIYF	TGTGCCAGCTCACCACAGGTATCTGGAAACACCATATATTTT
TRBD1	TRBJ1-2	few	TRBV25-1	CASSGFSGTGVSNYGYTF	TGTGCCAGCAGTGGATTTTCCGGGACAGGGGTATCTAACTATGGCTACACCTTC
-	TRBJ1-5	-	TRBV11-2	CASSRGRNQPQHF	TGTGCCAGCAGCCGGGGGAGGAATCAGCCCCAGCATTTT
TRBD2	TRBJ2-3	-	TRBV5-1	CASSWTLAGDSSDTQYF	TGCGCCAGCAGCTGGACGTTGGCGGGAGATAGTTCAGATACGCAGTATTTT